The 23 T cell receptor beta chains presented below share a single source sample, sequenced in a study of T cells in Graves' hyperthyroidism and ophthalmopathy. The CDR3 regions of TCR beta were amplified from RNA transcripts. HTBI primers were used for first-round RT-PCR of the TCR CDR3. TCRdb reprocessed the multiplex PCR reads via MiXCR and lists one record per CDR3 protein. The sample lists about 700,000 distinct CDR3 sequences, 12% to 15% occurring once. Sequencing input: blood. The receptors derive from a woman aged 18-29 years with Graves' hyperthyroidism.

The chain employs TRBV30 and TRBJ1-4, with 9 nucleotides matching TRBD1. The CDR3 consists of 13 residues. V dropped 5 bases and J dropped 8; count of bases not matched to a gene: 6. CDR1 and CDR2 (germline): GTSNPN, SVGIG (reference sequence). CDR3 sequence reads: CAWDLGQGEKLFF. The CDR3 nucleotides read TGTGCCTGGGATCTGGGACAGGGCGAAAAACTGTTTTTT.

In its sample, this clonotype was seen once. The chain uses TRBV4-1 and TRBJ2-7, with 13 bases matching TRBD2. The CDR3 has 19 amino acids. CDR1 and CDR2 from the germline V gene are MGHRA and YSYEKL. V was pared by 3 bases and J by 5 bases, with 16 bases of the junction left unmatched. CDR3 in DNA: TGCGCCAGCAGCCAGGCCCCCGGGACTAGCGGGATGGCAGACCACGAGCAGTACTTC. Translating gives CASSQAPGTSGMADHEQYF.

This clonotype occurred many times. V usage is TRBV20-1 and J usage is TRBJ2-5, with D possibly TRBD2 on 6 matching bases. The CDR3 is 17 amino acids. With 1 base removed from V and 3 bases from J, the gap between germline ends came to 21 bases. The germline V gene encodes CDR1 DFQATT and CDR2 SNEGSKA (reference sequence). DNA of the CDR3: TGCAGTGCTAGAGTCCCGGGGGAATTGGCAGCAAAAGAGACCCAGTACTTC. Translating gives CSARVPGELAAKETQYF.

This clonotype showed up many times. The V gene is TRBV7-2, the J gene TRBJ2-3, with a tentative D call TRBD2 (6 bases). This CDR3 comprises 17 residues. Germline V gene sequence: CDR1 SGHTA, CDR2 FQGNSA. The V end was cut by 3 bases, the J end by 1 base, with 17 bases between. The CDR3 sequence is CASSLVARGSRTDTQYF. The CDR3 coding sequence is TGTGCCAGCAGCTTGGTAGCTCGGGGGAGCCGCACAGATACGCAGTATTTT. Drawing the rest from reference TRBV7-2 and TRBJ2-3, the complete variable domain is GAGVSQSPSNKVTEKGKDVELRCDPISGHTALYWYRQSLGQGLEFLIYFQGNSAPDKSGLPSDRFSAERTGGSVSTLTIQRTQQEDSAVYLCASSLVARGSRTDTQYFGPGTRLTVL.

This clonotype has a handful of counts. CDR3 in amino acids: CASSIRAGSYNEQFF. Written as DNA, the CDR3 is TGTGCCAGTAGTATAAGGGCAGGATCCTACAATGAGCAGTTCTTC. The V and J genes are TRBV7-9 and TRBJ2-1; the D is unclear. Germline V gene data show CDR1 as SEHNR and CDR2 as FQNEAQ (reference sequence). The CDR3 contains 15 residues. V was trimmed by 9 bases and J by 1 base, leaving 16 bases between them.

The table lists this clonotype with a few counts. The gene calls are TRBV15 and TRBJ1-3; a weak D match, TRBD1 (5 bases). CDR3 length: 14 residues. Trimming removed 4 bases from V and 7 bases from J, with 14 bases in between. Germline loops: CDR1 LNHNV, CDR2 YYDKDF (reference sequence). This CDR3 is CATSKGGAANTIYF. The CDR3 coding sequence is TGTGCCACCAGCAAAGGAGGGGCAGCTAACACCATATATTTT.

This clonotype was seen a few times. The gene calls are TRBV5-1 and TRBJ2-1; 11 positions match TRBD2. This CDR3 comprises 19 residues. V dropped 0 bases and J dropped 0; count of bases not matched to a gene: 8. Germline CDR1 reads SGHRS; CDR2 reads YFSETQ. The CDR3 nucleotides are TGCGCCAGCAGCTTGGGGGCTAGCGGGAGGCGAAGCTCCTACAATGAGCAGTTCTTC. Protein product: CASSLGASGRRSSYNEQFF.

This clonotype was recorded at least ten times. V is TRBV6-5 and J is TRBJ1-2; 11 bases are shared with TRBD1. The CDR3 is 15 amino acids. The germline V gene has CDR1 MNHEY and CDR2 SVGAGI. Trimming took 2 bases from V and 4 from J; bases not matched to a gene: 3. The CDR3 DNA sequence: TGTGCCAGCAGTTACCCCGGGACAGGGGGCTATGGCTACACCTTC. Translated, it gives CASSYPGTGGYGYTF.

This clonotype was observed a few times. The V gene is TRBV7-2, the J gene TRBJ1-2; D is undetermined. The CDR3 consists of 14 residues. Trimming cost V 0 bases and J 7 bases, with 12 bases left between them. Germline CDR1 and CDR2: SGHTA and FQGNSA. The CDR3 sequence: CASSLALMAGGYTF. DNA of the CDR3: TGTGCCAGCAGCTTAGCATTGATGGCAGGTGGCTACACCTTC.

This clonotype was counted ten times or more. The chain recombines TRBV20-1 with TRBJ2-1; either TRBD1 or TRBD2 may supply D (5 bases each). This CDR3 spans 14 amino acids. Per germline, CDR1 DFQATT and CDR2 SNEGSKA (reference sequence). Trimming stripped 6 bases from V and 4 bases from J, with 16 bases between. As DNA, the CDR3 is TGCAGTGCCCGGGGAGCGAGGGGTTACAATGAGCAGTTCTTC. Encoded protein: CSARGARGYNEQFF.

Many counts were recorded for this clonotype. V gene TRBV6-1 combines with J gene TRBJ2-5, with a tentative D call TRBD2 (6 bases). The V end was cut by 5 bases, the J end by 3 bases, with 19 bases between. Germline V gene lookup returns CDR1 MNHNS and CDR2 SASEGT. CDR3 length equals 16 residues. The CDR3 DNA is TGTGCCAGCAGTCACGAATACGCCCGACTAGAAGAGACCCAGTACTTC. Translation: CASSHEYARLEETQYF.

This clonotype was recorded many times. The chain recombines TRBV28 with TRBJ2-2, with TRBD2 identical over 12 bases. J was trimmed by 8 bases and V by 3 bases; bases with no gene match: 7. This CDR3 has 16 amino acids. Germline loops: CDR1 MDHEN, CDR2 SYDVKM. CDR3: CASSLGLAGDAGELFF. CDR3 coding DNA: TGTGCCAGCAGTTTGGGACTAGCGGGTGATGCGGGGGAGCTGTTTTTT.

The rearrangement joins TRBV4-1 to TRBJ2-7; tentative D call: TRBD2 (5 bases). The germline CDR1 and CDR2 sequences are MGHRA and YSYEKL. CDR3 length equals 14 residues. Trimming removed 3 bases from V and 7 bases from J, with 16 bases in between. CDR3 protein: CASSHPPSGIEQYF. CDR3 coding DNA: TGCGCCAGCAGCCATCCCCCCTCCGGGATAGAGCAGTACTTC.

The J gene is TRBJ1-2, the V gene TRBV29-1; D not certain. Germline CDR1 and CDR2: SQVTM and ANQGSEA. This CDR3 has 12 amino acids. V was clipped by 5 bases and J by 2 bases, with 9 bases between them. The chain's CDR3 is CSVSTRNYGYTF. For the CDR3, the DNA is TGCAGCGTTTCAACCAGAAACTATGGCTACACCTTC.

This clonotype showed up just a few times. J is TRBJ2-7 and V is TRBV5-6; D perhaps matches TRBD1 (6 bases). The CDR3 totals 14 residues. The germline V gene has CDR1 SGHDT and CDR2 YYEEEE. The V end lost 2 bases, the J end lost 3 bases, and 12 bases lay between the germline ends. CDR3 sequence (DNA): TGTGCCAGCAGCTTCACGCCGGACAGCTACGAGCAGTACTTC. Its translation is CASSFTPDSYEQYF. The full variable domain, its missing parts supplied by reference TRBV5-6 and TRBJ2-7, is DAGVTQSPTHLIKTRGQQVTLRCSPKSGHDTVSWYQQALGQGPQFIFQYYEEEERQRGNFPDRFSGHQFPNYSSELNVNALLLGDSALYLCASSFTPDSYEQYFGPGTRLTVT.

This clonotype was picked up one time. The chain recombines TRBV6-2 or TRBV6-3 with TRBJ1-4, with a possible D match to TRBD1 (5 bases). Germline CDR1 MNHEY, CDR2 SVGEGT. CDR3 length equals 17 residues. Trimming stripped 4 bases from V and 0 bases from J, with 15 bases between. CDR3 sequence: CASSSLVMTATNEKLFF. The CDR3 DNA is TGTGCCAGCAGTTCCCTCGTTATGACAGCAACTAATGAAAAACTGTTTTTT.

This clonotype was recorded at least ten times. The gene calls are TRBV28 and TRBJ1-2; D gene uncertain. The V end lost 6 bases, the J end lost 5 bases, and 10 bases lay between the germline ends. Per germline, CDR1 MDHEN and CDR2 SYDVKM. The CDR3 loop spans 12 amino acids. Here the CDR3 DNA reads TGTGCCAGCAGCCCCACTTGGTATGGCTACACCTTC. The encoded protein is CASSPTWYGYTF.

This clonotype was counted ten times or more. The genes are TRBV20-1 and TRBJ2-1; D perhaps matches TRBD1 (5 bases). V was pared by 2 bases and J by 0 bases, with 11 bases between. Looked up from germline, CDR1 is DFQATT and CDR2 is SNEGSKA (reference sequence). The CDR3 loop spans 15 amino acids. In DNA form, the CDR3 reads TGCAGTGCTAGATCTGACAGCTCCTCCTACAATGAGCAGTTCTTC. Translation: CSARSDSSSYNEQFF.

Ten or more counts support this clonotype. The chain's CDR3 is CASSSIGDRVGYTF. CDR3 nucleotide sequence: TGTGCCAGCAGTTCCATTGGGGACAGGGTGGGCTACACCTTC. J is TRBJ1-2 and V is TRBV28; 9 positions agree with TRBD1. Trimming at V came to 4 bases and at J to 8 bases, leaving 8 bases not matched to a gene. Germline-derived CDR1 and CDR2 are MDHEN and SYDVKM. The length of the CDR3 is 14 residues.

CDR3 loop: CASSLGPLANYGYTF. In DNA form, the CDR3 reads TGTGCCAGCAGTCTCGGACCCCTAGCTAACTATGGCTACACCTTC. The chain carries TRBV12-3 or TRBV12-4 and TRBJ1-2; D uncertain. CDR3 size: 15 residues. V was clipped by 5 bases and J by 0 bases, with 13 bases between them.

The genes are TRBV20-1 and TRBJ2-1; maybe TRBD2 (6 bases). The CDR3 consists of 13 residues. Trimming took 3 bases from V and 7 from J, leaving 13 bases between them. From germline, CDR1 is DFQATT and CDR2 SNEGSKA (reference sequence). The DNA of the CDR3 is TGCAGTGCTAGGGGACTCCTAGGAAATGAGCAGTTCTTC. Encoded protein: CSARGLLGNEQFF.

The table lists this clonotype with many counts. The chain employs TRBV6-2 or TRBV6-3 and TRBJ2-7; 9 positions agree with TRBD1. J gave up 3 bases and V 2 bases, and 14 bases lay outside the gene matches. In germline, CDR1 is MNHEY, CDR2 SVGEGT. This CDR3 is built from 18 residues. In DNA, the CDR3 is TGTGCCAGCAGTTACACTCCTGAACAGGGGGCGCTTGTCTACGAGCAGTACTTC. It is translated as CASSYTPEQGALVYEQYF.

This clonotype appeared many times. V gene TRBV11-2 combines with J gene TRBJ2-1; 7 bases align to TRBD2. In germline, CDR1 is SGHAT, CDR2 FQNNGV. The CDR3 has 16 amino acids. V was pared by 2 bases and J by 3 bases, with 7 bases of the junction left unmatched. The CDR3 loop reads CASSLLAGALYNEQFF. The CDR3 DNA reads as TGTGCCAGCAGCTTATTGGCGGGAGCGCTCTACAATGAGCAGTTCTTC. Supplemented by reference TRBV11-2 and TRBJ2-1, the full variable domain reads EAGVAQSPRYKIIEKRQSVAFWCNPISGHATLYWYQQILGQGPKLLIQFQNNGVVDDSQLPKDRFSAERLKGVDSTLKIQPAKLEDSAVYLCASSLLAGALYNEQFFGPGTRLTVL.